Listed here are 21 T cell receptor beta chains from one sample, sequenced in a study of OX40 agonist ivuxolimab in advanced cancers. This table comes from immunoSEQ multiplex PCR, and its TCRdb copy is limited to in-frame clones, with some not included. The table has 68,000 or so clones, roughly 83% seen once. Sequencing used CD4+ or CD8+ T cells sorted from blood, obtained in a trial of the OX40 agonist ivuxolimab. The receptors were gathered from an adult with an advanced solid tumor such as melanoma, head and neck, liver or kidney cancer.

J is TRBJ1-4 and V is TRBV4-1; D ambiguous. The CDR3 extends over 14 amino acids. Germline V gene lookup returns CDR1 MGHRA and CDR2 YSYEKL. V was trimmed by 3 bases and J by 0 bases, leaving 5 bases between them. The DNA for the CDR3 is TGCGCCAGCAGCCAGACACCAACTAATGAAAAACTGTTTTTT. Translating it yields CASSQTPTNEKLFF.

V and J are TRBV27 and TRBJ2-2; D gene ambiguous. The CDR3 totals 16 residues. V dropped 7 bases and J dropped 0 bases, with 15 bases sitting between them. Germline V gene lookup returns CDR1 MNHEY and CDR2 SMNVEV (reference sequence). The CDR3 reads CASNSLSRTNTGELFF. The CDR3 DNA is TGTGCCAGCAATTCCCTCAGTCGGACGAACACCGGGGAGCTGTTTTTT.

CDR3 in amino acids: CASSYEKPRGGSPLHF. The CDR3 DNA follows: TGTGCCAGCAGTTACGAGAAGCCCAGGGGGGGATCACCCCTCCACTTT. J is TRBJ1-6 and V is TRBV2; TRBD1 matches at 7 bases. This CDR3 spans 16 amino acids. The germline V gene has CDR1 SNHLY and CDR2 FYNNEI. The V gene end was trimmed by 5 bases and the J gene end by 10 bases; junction bases not matched to a gene: 14.

CDR3 nucleotide sequence: TGCGCCAGCAGCCGCCGGGGGAGCGGGGGCACAGATACGCAGTATTTT. Translating it yields CASSRRGSGGTDTQYF. The rearrangement links TRBV4-1 to TRBJ2-3; TRBD2 matches 7 bases. Germline CDR1 reads MGHRA; CDR2 reads YSYEKL. The CDR3 totals 16 residues. V was clipped by 4 bases and J by 1 base; unmatched bases: 8.

The CDR3 reads CASSKIRGHYEQYF. The CDR3 nucleotides read TGTGCCAGCAGTAAAATCAGGGGCCACTACGAGCAGTACTTC. V and J are TRBV6-5 and TRBJ2-7, with a tentative D call TRBD1 (6 bases). This CDR3 region has 14 residues. V was trimmed by 5 bases and J by 3 bases, leaving 14 bases between them. Per germline, CDR1 MNHEY and CDR2 SVGAGI.

This clone was observed a single time. The chain couples TRBV6-1 to TRBJ1-2, with 10 bases that match TRBD1. This CDR3 is built from 13 residues. Germline V gene sequence: CDR1 MNHNS, CDR2 SASEGT. Trimming removed 5 bases from V and 6 bases from J; junction bases left unmatched: 3. The CDR3 nucleotides are TGTGCCAGCAGTCCCGGGACAGGGGATGGCTACACCTTC. Residues: CASSPGTGDGYTF.

This clone was counted once. V usage is TRBV10-3 and J usage is TRBJ2-3; D gene ambiguous. The CDR3 covers 14 residues. Germline V gene data show CDR1 as ENHRY and CDR2 as SYGVKD. V lost 4 bases and J lost 0, with 8 bases in between. The CDR3 DNA sequence: TGTGCCATCAGTGGTCTGGGGAGCACAGATACGCAGTATTTT. As protein: CAISGLGSTDTQYF.

This chain uses TRBV9 with TRBJ2-2; TRBD2 matches at 9 bases. CDR3 size: 17 residues. Losses at the gene ends were 1 base for V and 6 bases for J; bases not matched to a gene: 10. Germline values: CDR1 SGDLS, CDR2 YYNGEE. The CDR3 loop reads CASSVTPGGGAPGELFF. The CDR3 DNA reads TGTGCCAGCAGCGTAACCCCCGGCGGGGGGGCCCCCGGGGAGCTGTTTTTT.

In its sample, this clone was seen once. V and J are TRBV19 and TRBJ2-6; D might be TRBD1 or TRBD2, each matching 6 bases. Trimming pared 6 bases from V and 0 bases from J, leaving 18 bases between. CDR3 length: 18 amino acids. From germline, CDR1 is LNHDA and CDR2 SQIVND (reference sequence). The CDR3, as DNA: TGTGCCAGTAGGGGGTTGGGGGGCATTGCCTCTGGGGCCAACGTCCTGACTTTC. Residues: CASRGLGGIASGANVLTF.

This clone was picked up a small number of times. This rearrangement joins TRBV28 to TRBJ2-1; the D is unclear. Germline CDR1 is MDHEN and CDR2 is SYDVKM. The CDR3 loop spans 11 amino acids. V lost 5 bases, J lost 10 bases, and 9 bases lay in between. CDR3 amino acids: CASSVGREQFF. The CDR3 DNA reads TGTGCCAGCAGTGTGGGTCGGGAGCAGTTCTTC.

V gene TRBV18 combines with J gene TRBJ1-2; TRBD1 aligns across 8 bases. CDR1 is KGHSH and CDR2 is LQKENI in the germline V gene. Trimming at V came to 8 bases and at J to 0 bases, leaving 2 bases not matched to a gene. The CDR3 sequence is 13 residues long. The CDR3 spells CASVGQANYGYTF. The CDR3, as DNA: TGTGCCAGCGTGGGACAGGCTAACTATGGCTACACCTTC. Looking up the rest from reference TRBV18 and TRBJ1-2 gives the full variable domain: NAGVMQNPRHLVRRRGQEARLRCSPMKGHSHVYWYRQLPEEGLKFMVYLQKENIIDESGMPKERFSAEFPKEGPSILRIQQVVRGDSAAYFCASVGQANYGYTFGSGTRLTVV.

The rearrangement uses TRBV18 and TRBJ1-6; TRBD1 might be the D (5 bases). Looked up from germline, CDR1 is KGHSH and CDR2 is LQKENI. V was trimmed by 6 bases and J by 0 bases, leaving 9 bases between them. The CDR3 consists of 15 residues. CDR3 nucleotide sequence: TGTGCCAGCTCCGACAGAAGCTCCTATAATTCACCCCTCCACTTT. It codes for CASSDRSSYNSPLHF.

The chain joins TRBV9 to TRBJ2-7, with 10 bases identical to TRBD1. Germline CDR1 and CDR2: SGDLS and YYNGEE. The trim removed 2 bases at V and 6 bases at J, leaving 5 bases unmatched. The CDR3 totals 14 residues. The CDR3 DNA sequence: TGTGCCAGCAGCGTTGGGACAGGGGCGAGCGAGCAGTACTTC. Its translation is CASSVGTGASEQYF.

This sequence joins TRBV18 and TRBJ1-5; 8 nucleotides line up with TRBD1. There are 15 residues in the CDR3. In germline, CDR1 is KGHSH, CDR2 LQKENI. The ends lost 3 bases at V and 5 bases at J; junction bases unmatched: 6. The CDR3 reads CASSPAGTGDQPQHF. In nucleotides, the CDR3 is TGTGCCAGCTCACCCGCCGGGACAGGCGATCAGCCCCAGCATTTT.

The genes are TRBV7-7 and TRBJ1-1; D is uncertain. The CDR3 has 15 amino acids. CDR1 SSHAT and CDR2 FNYEAQ come from the germline V gene (reference sequence). V was clipped by 5 bases and J by 0 bases, with 13 bases between them. Here the CDR3 reads CASSPSGVMNTEAFF. The CDR3 region has the DNA TGTGCCAGCAGCCCCTCCGGTGTCATGAACACTGAAGCTTTCTTT.

The gene calls are TRBV5-1 and TRBJ2-2, with D perhaps assigned TRBD1 or TRBD2 (5 bases each). V lost 7 bases to trimming and J lost 5 bases, with 21 bases between them. The V gene's germline CDR1 is SGHRS and CDR2 YFSETQ. CDR3 length equals 16 residues. CDR3 DNA: TGCGCCAGCGGGGAAGGGGTCCGGGATAAGACCGGGGAGCTGTTTTTT. Protein product: CASGEGVRDKTGELFF.

V usage is TRBV7-9 and J usage is TRBJ2-5; D is possibly TRBD1 or TRBD2 (6 bases each). The CDR3 has 15 residues. CDR1 and CDR2 (germline): SEHNR, FQNEAQ (reference sequence). The V end was cut by 5 bases, the J end by 3 bases, with 16 bases between. Here the CDR3 DNA reads TGTGCCAGCAGCGGGTTGGGGGGCCTCGAAGAGACCCAGTACTTC. This gives the protein CASSGLGGLEETQYF.

This chain links TRBV7-9 with TRBJ2-3; D ambiguous. Deletions cut 5 bases from V and 2 bases from J, with 8 bases between. CDR3 length: 13 amino acids. Germline assignment: CDR1 SEHNR and CDR2 FQNEAQ (reference sequence). This chain's CDR3 is CASSLEATDTQYF. The DNA for the CDR3 is TGTGCCAGCAGCCTAGAAGCCACAGATACGCAGTATTTT.

Of note for this clone: At the DNA level, this CDR3 is encoded by other sequences in the same sample as well. The chain is built from TRBV4-2 and TRBJ2-3, with 7 bases fitting TRBD2. This CDR3 contains 16 residues. V lost 0 bases to trimming and J lost 3 bases; unmatched junction nucleotides: 6. CDR1 is LGHNA, CDR2 YNFKEQ, per germline. The CDR3, as DNA: TGTGCCAGCAGCCAAGAAGGAACTAGCGTGACAGATACGCAGTATTTT. It yields the protein CASSQEGTSVTDTQYF.

V is TRBV6-1 and J is TRBJ1-6; no firm D call. Looked up from germline, CDR1 is MNHNS and CDR2 is SASEGT. The length of the CDR3 is 15 residues. Trimming pared 8 bases from V and 6 bases from J, leaving 17 bases between. The DNA for the CDR3 is TGTGCCAGCGGAGAAACACATTCGGGTAATTCACCCCTCCACTTT. Protein: CASGETHSGNSPLHF.

This clone was recorded a few times. This chain links TRBV5-4 with TRBJ1-2; no definite D call. The V end lost 6 bases, the J end lost 5 bases, and 20 bases lay between the germline ends. The CDR3 contains 15 residues. CDR1 SGHNT and CDR2 YYREEE come from the germline V gene (reference sequence). CDR3: CASTIPPAETYGYTF. The DNA of the CDR3 is TGTGCCAGCACTATCCCACCCGCCGAAACATATGGCTACACCTTC.